This TCR beta chain comes out of a study of shared clonotypes between healthy human individuals. Sequencing used immunoSEQ multiplex PCR; TCRdb keeps in-frame clones, though not all of them. The sample lists about 1.1 million clones, around 82% seen once, with 0.5% to 0.6% in the top ten. Study-level findings and limits: Generation probabilities were higher for clonotypes shared across all four sorted-subset donors than for unshared ones. Clonotype sharing among the donors was expected to vary with sequencing depth.

The germline V gene has CDR1 MNHEY and CDR2 SVGAGI. The CDR3 is 12 residues long. The V end was cut by 6 bases, the J end by 3 bases, with 9 bases between. This clone was found a few times. Its target is not known. The sample contains more than one DNA sequence encoding this CDR3. This sequence originates from a man between 18 and 29 years old in good health. Some clones in this sample may be carry-over from other donors' samples. Sequencing input: memory CD4+ T cells from PBMCs. Described subset: CD45RA-negative fraction. This chain joins TRBV6-5 and TRBJ2-7; perhaps TRBD2 as D (5 bases). Here the CDR3 DNA reads TGTGCCAGCAGAGGGAGAGGCTACGAGCAGTACTTC. As protein: CASRGRGYEQYF.